The rows below give T cell receptor beta chains drawn from one sample of a study of cytomegalovirus exposure and HLA in healthy donors. Profiled with immunoSEQ multiplex PCR; TCRdb holds only in-frame clones, not every one. The sample consists of 170,000 or so clones, 77% of them appearing once. Source material: PBMCs. Receptor source: a woman aged 25 to 39 in good health and CMV-seropositive. Each CDR3 is given with its conserved first and last residue. The D gene is left open where the match is weak. Some rows have no size entry. The others give once, few or many, or a class for an expanded clone.

V gene: TRBV4-3; D gene: -; clone size: -; J gene: TRBJ1-5; CDR3 protein: CASSREARGALNQPQHF; CDR3 DNA: TGCGCCAGCAGCCGTGAAGCACGGGGGGCTCTCAATCAGCCCCAGCATTTT
V gene: TRBV29-1; D gene: -; clone size: -; J gene: TRBJ2-2; CDR3 protein: CSVEGWGSGRHTGELFF; CDR3 DNA: TGCAGCGTTGAAGGCTGGGGGAGCGGGCGACACACCGGGGAGCTGTTTTTT
V gene: TRBV9; D gene: -; clone size: -; J gene: TRBJ2-3; CDR3 protein: CASSVGTSPSTDTQYF; CDR3 DNA: TGTGCCAGCAGCGTAGGTACTAGCCCTAGCACAGATACGCAGTATTTT
V gene: TRBV7-6; D gene: -; clone size: -; J gene: TRBJ2-7; CDR3 protein: CASSRSPAPFYEQYF; CDR3 DNA: TGTGCCAGCAGCCGTAGTCCAGCGCCCTTCTACGAGCAGTACTTC
V gene: TRBV4-1; D gene: -; clone size: -; J gene: TRBJ2-1; CDR3 protein: CASNQGGIAYNEQFF; CDR3 DNA: TGCGCCAGCAACCAGGGCGGGATAGCCTACAATGAGCAGTTCTTC
V gene: TRBV11-3; D gene: TRBD1; clone size: -; J gene: TRBJ1-5; CDR3 protein: CASSFYGRDRVDQPQHF; CDR3 DNA: TGTGCCAGCAGCTTCTACGGCCGGGACAGGGTAGATCAGCCCCAGCATTTT
V gene: TRBV14; D gene: -; clone size: -; J gene: TRBJ2-7; CDR3 protein: CASSLQGGTEQYF; CDR3 DNA: TGTGCCAGCAGCCTCCAGGGGGGAACCGAGCAGTACTTC
V gene: TRBV19; D gene: -; clone size: -; J gene: TRBJ2-7; CDR3 protein: CASSIEAATTYEQYF; CDR3 DNA: TGTGCCAGTAGTATAGAGGCGGCCACGACCTACGAGCAGTACTTC
V gene: TRBV7-9; D gene: -; clone size: -; J gene: TRBJ2-2; CDR3 protein: CASSLVGGYTGELFF; CDR3 DNA: TGTGCCAGCAGCTTAGTCGGCGGGTACACCGGGGAGCTGTTTTTT
V gene: TRBV6-5; D gene: TRBD2; clone size: -; J gene: TRBJ2-7; CDR3 protein: CASSYSPGGTRYEQYF; CDR3 DNA: TGTGCCAGCAGTTACTCCCCGGGAGGGACCAGGTACGAGCAGTACTTC
V gene: TRBV5-1; D gene: TRBD1; clone size: -; J gene: TRBJ1-2; CDR3 protein: CASSSKRQGTANYGYTF; CDR3 DNA: TGCGCCAGCAGCTCAAAACGACAGGGGACCGCTAACTATGGCTACACCTTC
V gene: TRBV13; D gene: TRBD2; clone size: -; J gene: TRBJ2-5; CDR3 protein: CASSLAARIAGGPIQETQYF; CDR3 DNA: TGTGCCAGCAGCTTAGCCGCGAGAATAGCGGGAGGGCCTATCCAAGAGACCCAGTACTTC
V gene: TRBV30; D gene: -; clone size: -; J gene: TRBJ2-1; CDR3 protein: CAWSVRGREQFF; CDR3 DNA: TGTGCCTGGAGTGTAAGGGGGAGAGAGCAGTTCTTC
V gene: TRBV5-1; D gene: -; clone size: -; J gene: TRBJ2-5; CDR3 protein: CASTGPAGAQETQYF; CDR3 DNA: TGCGCCAGCACCGGACCCGCGGGGGCCCAAGAGACCCAGTACTTC
V gene: TRBV6-4; D gene: -; clone size: once; J gene: TRBJ2-2; CDR3 protein: CASSWTYQTGELFF; CDR3 DNA: TGTGCCAGCAGTTGGACATACCAGACCGGGGAGCTGTTTTTT
V gene: TRBV5-8; D gene: TRBD2; clone size: -; J gene: TRBJ2-1; CDR3 protein: CASSLGLKSHNEQFF; CDR3 DNA: TGTGCCAGCAGCCTGGGACTAAAGAGCCACAATGAGCAGTTCTTC
V gene: TRBV11-3; D gene: -; clone size: once; J gene: TRBJ2-2; CDR3 protein: CAGSPGPGELFF; CDR3 DNA: TGTGCCGGCAGCCCTGGGCCCGGGGAGCTGTTTTTT
V gene: TRBV4-2; D gene: -; clone size: -; J gene: TRBJ1-2; CDR3 protein: CASSQDEQGLRSYTF; CDR3 DNA: TGTGCCAGCAGCCAAGATGAACAGGGTCTAAGGAGCTACACCTTC
V gene: TRBV30; D gene: -; clone size: few; J gene: TRBJ2-2; CDR3 protein: CAWSGNTGELFF; CDR3 DNA: TGTGCCTGGAGCGGGAACACCGGGGAGCTGTTTTTT
V gene: TRBV4-3; D gene: TRBD1; clone size: -; J gene: TRBJ1-1; CDR3 protein: CASSQESGDREGDTEAFF; CDR3 DNA: TGCGCCAGCAGCCAAGAATCGGGGGACAGGGAGGGGGACACTGAAGCTTTCTTT
V gene: TRBV9; D gene: -; clone size: -; J gene: TRBJ2-3; CDR3 protein: CASSVGGLNTDTQYF; CDR3 DNA: TGTGCCAGCAGCGTAGGAGGGCTTAACACAGATACGCAGTATTTT
V gene: TRBV30; D gene: -; clone size: few; J gene: TRBJ1-4; CDR3 protein: CAWRGAGGNEKLFF; CDR3 DNA: TGTGCCTGGAGGGGCGCGGGGGGTAATGAAAAACTGTTTTTT
V gene: TRBV27; D gene: TRBD1; clone size: -; J gene: TRBJ1-2; CDR3 protein: CASTSLPGQIGYTF; CDR3 DNA: TGTGCCAGCACCTCCCTTCCGGGACAGATTGGCTACACCTTC
V gene: TRBV6-5; D gene: TRBD2; clone size: -; J gene: TRBJ2-7; CDR3 protein: CASTSFGLAGYEQYF; CDR3 DNA: TGTGCCAGCACCTCCTTTGGACTAGCGGGATACGAGCAGTACTTC
V gene: TRBV4-3; D gene: -; clone size: once; J gene: TRBJ1-5; CDR3 protein: CASSQDGGRGSQPQHF; CDR3 DNA: TGCGCCAGCAGCCAAGACGGGGGGCGCGGGAGTCAGCCCCAGCATTTT
V gene: TRBV5-8; D gene: -; clone size: -; J gene: TRBJ1-5; CDR3 protein: CASSLNFGQGSDQPQHF; CDR3 DNA: TGTGCCAGCAGCTTGAATTTTGGGCAGGGCTCAGATCAGCCCCAGCATTTT
V gene: TRBV5-6; D gene: TRBD1; clone size: -; J gene: TRBJ2-7; CDR3 protein: CASSQGDRATGEQYF; CDR3 DNA: TGTGCCAGCAGCCAAGGGGACAGGGCGACTGGGGAGCAGTACTTC
V gene: TRBV6-5; D gene: TRBD1; clone size: -; J gene: TRBJ2-7; CDR3 protein: CASAWTGGASYEQYF; CDR3 DNA: TGTGCCAGTGCTTGGACAGGGGGCGCTTCCTACGAGCAGTACTTC
V gene: TRBV12-5; D gene: TRBD1; clone size: -; J gene: TRBJ1-2; CDR3 protein: CASGPHLPYRGGYTF; CDR3 DNA: TGTGCTAGTGGTCCCCACCTTCCTTACAGGGGTGGCTACACCTTC
V gene: TRBV11-1; D gene: TRBD2; clone size: -; J gene: TRBJ2-3; CDR3 protein: CASSPRLAGGPDTQYF; CDR3 DNA: TGTGCCAGCAGCCCGAGACTAGCGGGAGGGCCAGATACGCAGTATTTT
V gene: TRBV28; D gene: TRBD2; clone size: -; J gene: TRBJ2-7; CDR3 protein: CASGSSGRPPYEQYF; CDR3 DNA: TGTGCCAGCGGATCTAGCGGGAGGCCGCCCTACGAGCAGTACTTC
V gene: TRBV11-3; D gene: -; clone size: -; J gene: TRBJ1-1; CDR3 protein: CASSPGGPNTEAFF; CDR3 DNA: TGTGCCAGCAGCCCCGGGGGGCCGAACACTGAAGCTTTCTTT
V gene: TRBV7-9; D gene: TRBD2; clone size: once; J gene: TRBJ2-5; CDR3 protein: CASSLVLAGNHQETQYF; CDR3 DNA: TGTGCCAGCAGCTTAGTTCTAGCGGGGAACCACCAAGAGACCCAGTACTTC
V gene: TRBV25-1; D gene: TRBD2; clone size: few; J gene: TRBJ2-1; CDR3 protein: CASMREAYNEQFF; CDR3 DNA: TGTGCCAGCATGCGGGAGGCCTACAATGAGCAGTTCTTC
V gene: TRBV19; D gene: TRBD1; clone size: -; J gene: TRBJ2-2; CDR3 protein: CASILGQGDTGELFF; CDR3 DNA: TGTGCCAGTATCCTTGGACAGGGAGATACCGGGGAGCTGTTTTTT
V gene: TRBV7-2; D gene: -; clone size: -; J gene: TRBJ2-7; CDR3 protein: CASSLDPTGFDEQYF; CDR3 DNA: TGTGCCAGCAGCTTAGACCCTACAGGTTTCGACGAGCAGTACTTC
V gene: TRBV7-8; D gene: -; clone size: -; J gene: TRBJ2-4; CDR3 protein: CASSQRETKNIQYF; CDR3 DNA: TGTGCCAGCAGCCAGAGGGAGACCAAAAACATTCAGTACTTC
V gene: TRBV6-5; D gene: TRBD1; clone size: -; J gene: TRBJ2-7; CDR3 protein: CASRSGDRSYEQYF; CDR3 DNA: TGTGCCAGCAGGTCTGGGGACAGATCCTACGAGCAGTACTTC
V gene: TRBV15; D gene: TRBD2; clone size: -; J gene: TRBJ2-3; CDR3 protein: CATSMSSGESLFDTQYF; CDR3 DNA: TGTGCCACCAGCATGTCTAGCGGGGAAAGCCTGTTTGATACGCAGTATTTT
V gene: TRBV18; D gene: -; clone size: once; J gene: TRBJ1-2; CDR3 protein: CASLGDWEDGYTF; CDR3 DNA: TGTGCCAGCCTAGGGGACTGGGAGGATGGCTACACCTTC
V gene: TRBV9; D gene: -; clone size: -; J gene: TRBJ2-7; CDR3 protein: CASSLSGRGEQYF; CDR3 DNA: TGTGCCAGCAGCCTATCGGGGAGGGGGGAGCAGTACTTC
V gene: TRBV2; D gene: -; clone size: -; J gene: TRBJ1-1; CDR3 protein: CASRPEGEGLSKAFF; CDR3 DNA: TGTGCCAGCCGGCCCGAAGGGGAGGGTCTATCGAAGGCTTTCTTT
V gene: TRBV10-1; D gene: TRBD1; clone size: once; J gene: TRBJ1-5; CDR3 protein: CASDRGRCRQPQHF; CDR3 DNA: TGCGCCAGCGACAGGGGAAGGTGTAGGCAGCCCCAGCATTTT
V gene: TRBV30; D gene: -; clone size: -; J gene: TRBJ2-7; CDR3 protein: CAWSIVRYEQYF; CDR3 DNA: TGTGCCTGGAGTATTGTGCGGTACGAGCAGTACTTC
V gene: TRBV4-3; D gene: TRBD2; clone size: few; J gene: TRBJ2-2; CDR3 protein: CASSQGGGYWAGELFF; CDR3 DNA: TGCGCCAGCAGCCAAGGGGGAGGGTATTGGGCCGGGGAGCTGTTTTTT
V gene: TRBV7-9; D gene: -; clone size: -; J gene: TRBJ2-1; CDR3 protein: CASSLGGVNNEQFF; CDR3 DNA: TGTGCCAGCAGCTTAGGCGGGGTCAACAATGAGCAGTTCTTC
V gene: TRBV10-3; D gene: TRBD2; clone size: -; J gene: TRBJ2-7; CDR3 protein: CATGGSSYEQYF; CDR3 DNA: TGTGCCACCGGCGGGAGCTCATACGAGCAGTACTTC
V gene: TRBV4-3; D gene: -; clone size: -; J gene: TRBJ1-2; CDR3 protein: CASSQDRGQYGYTF; CDR3 DNA: TGCGCCAGCAGCCAAGATCGTGGGCAGTACGGCTACACCTTC
V gene: TRBV7-7; D gene: TRBD2; clone size: few; J gene: TRBJ2-2; CDR3 protein: CASSLALAGGTGELFF; CDR3 DNA: TGTGCCAGCAGCTTAGCTTTAGCGGGAGGGACCGGGGAGCTGTTTTTT
V gene: TRBV19; D gene: -; clone size: -; J gene: TRBJ2-7; CDR3 protein: CASSTTSRFYEQYF; CDR3 DNA: TGTGCCAGTAGTACAACGTCGAGGTTCTACGAGCAGTACTTC
V gene: TRBV5-4; D gene: -; clone size: -; J gene: TRBJ2-7; CDR3 protein: CASSLETSSYEQYF; CDR3 DNA: TGTGCCAGCAGCTTGGAAACATCGTCCTACGAGCAGTACTTC
V gene: TRBV19; D gene: -; clone size: -; J gene: TRBJ1-5; CDR3 protein: CASSAQGGNQPQHF; CDR3 DNA: TGTGCCAGTAGTGCACAGGGAGGCAATCAGCCCCAGCATTTT
V gene: TRBV2; D gene: -; clone size: -; J gene: TRBJ2-2; CDR3 protein: CAIHGGTGELFF; CDR3 DNA: TGTGCCATCCACGGGGGCACCGGGGAGCTGTTTTTT
V gene: TRBV7-9; D gene: -; clone size: -; J gene: TRBJ2-7; CDR3 protein: CASSLEGGIYEQYF; CDR3 DNA: TGTGCCAGCAGCTTAGAAGGGGGTATCTACGAGCAGTACTTC
V gene: TRBV2; D gene: TRBD1; clone size: -; J gene: TRBJ1-2; CDR3 protein: CASSAQGAGGYTF; CDR3 DNA: TGTGCCAGCAGTGCACAGGGGGCCGGAGGCTACACCTTC
V gene: TRBV7-8; D gene: TRBD1; clone size: few; J gene: TRBJ2-7; CDR3 protein: CASSFDRDDGYEQYF; CDR3 DNA: TGTGCCAGCAGCTTTGACAGGGACGATGGCTACGAGCAGTACTTC
V gene: TRBV10-3; D gene: -; clone size: -; J gene: TRBJ1-1; CDR3 protein: CAISERRGTNTEAFF; CDR3 DNA: TGTGCCATCAGTGAGCGACGGGGGACGAACACTGAAGCTTTCTTT
V gene: TRBV25-1; D gene: TRBD1; clone size: -; J gene: TRBJ2-7; CDR3 protein: CASRGPQGAGSYEQYF; CDR3 DNA: TGTGCCAGCAGGGGACCCCAGGGGGCTGGTTCCTACGAGCAGTACTTC
V gene: TRBV6-4; D gene: -; clone size: once; J gene: TRBJ2-7; CDR3 protein: CASPRVGHECF; CDR3 DNA: TGTGCCAGCCCGAGGGTGGGTCACGAGTGCTTC